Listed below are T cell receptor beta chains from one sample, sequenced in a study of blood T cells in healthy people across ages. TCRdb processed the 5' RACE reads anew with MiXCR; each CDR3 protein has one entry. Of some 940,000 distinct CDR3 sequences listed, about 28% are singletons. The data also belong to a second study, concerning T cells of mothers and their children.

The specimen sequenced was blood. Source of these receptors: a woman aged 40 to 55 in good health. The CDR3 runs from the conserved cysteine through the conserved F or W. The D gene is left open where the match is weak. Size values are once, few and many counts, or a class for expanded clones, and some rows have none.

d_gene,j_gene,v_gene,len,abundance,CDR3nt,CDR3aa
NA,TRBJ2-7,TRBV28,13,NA,TGTGCCAGCAGTTTAAATTGGGTCTACGAGCAGTACTTC,CASSLNWVYEQYF
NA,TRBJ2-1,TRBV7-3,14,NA,TGTGCCAGCAGCTTAAAACAGGGTGAGGGTGAGCAGTTCTTC,CASSLKQGEGEQFF
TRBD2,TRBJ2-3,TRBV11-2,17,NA,TGTGCCAGCAGCCCCTATCTACTAGCGGGGGGCACAGATACGCAGTATTTT,CASSPYLLAGGTDTQYF
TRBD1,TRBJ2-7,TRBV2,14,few,TGTGCCAGCTTTCAGGGGGCTTCTTTCTACGAGCAGTACTTC,CASFQGASFYEQYF
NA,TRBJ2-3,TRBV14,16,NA,TGTGCCAGCAGCCAAGCCCAGCCTTCCTCCCCAGATACGCAGTATTTT,CASSQAQPSSPDTQYF
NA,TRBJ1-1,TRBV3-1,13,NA,TGTGCCAGCAGCCAAGGGGTAACTCCCGAAGCTTTCTTT,CASSQGVTPEAFF
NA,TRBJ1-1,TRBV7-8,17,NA,TGTGCCAGCAGAATAACCGGCCGACCGTGGAACCTTACTGAAGCTTTCTTT,CASRITGRPWNLTEAFF
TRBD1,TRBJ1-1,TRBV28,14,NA,TGTGCCAGCAGCCCGGGGGACAGGGGGTCTGAAGCTTTCTTT,CASSPGDRGSEAFF
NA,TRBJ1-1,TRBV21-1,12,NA,TGTGCCAGCCCCATTTGGTACACTGAAGCTTTCTTT,CASPIWYTEAFF
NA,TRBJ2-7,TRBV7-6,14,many,TGTGCCAGCAGCTTAGCGGACGGGAACTACGAGCAGTACTTC,CASSLADGNYEQYF
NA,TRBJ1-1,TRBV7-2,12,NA,TGTGTCAGCAGCTTAGGCAGGGATGAAGCTTTCTTT,CVSSLGRDEAFF
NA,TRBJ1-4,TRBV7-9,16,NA,TGTGCCAGCAGCTTTTGGCGGACGTCAACTAATGAAAAACTGTTTTTT,CASSFWRTSTNEKLFF
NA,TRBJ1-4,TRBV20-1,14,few,TGCAGTGGGGGGACGACAGCAACTAATGAAAAACTGTTTTTT,CSGGTTATNEKLFF
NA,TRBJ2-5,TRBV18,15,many,TGTGCCAGCTCCCACAGGACCAGTTCACCGGAGACCCAGTACTTC,CASSHRTSSPETQYF
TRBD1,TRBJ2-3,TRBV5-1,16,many,TGCGCCAGCAGCTTACAGGGGGAAGGGTTCACAGATACGCAGTATTTT,CASSLQGEGFTDTQYF
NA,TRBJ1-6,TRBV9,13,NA,TGTGCCAGCAGCGATGGGGGAAGTTCACCCCTCCACTTT,CASSDGGSSPLHF
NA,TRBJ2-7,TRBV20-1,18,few,NA,CSLTAVLGLAGGPYEQYF
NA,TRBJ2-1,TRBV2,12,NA,TGTGCCAGCACCCGCGGGGTGAATGAGCAGTTCTTC,CASTRGVNEQFF
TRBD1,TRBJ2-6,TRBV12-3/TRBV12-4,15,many,TGTGCCAGCAGTTTGGGACAGCCGGGGGCCAACGTCCTGACTTTC,CASSLGQPGANVLTF
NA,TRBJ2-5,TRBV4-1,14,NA,TGCGCCAGCAGCCAAGACAGGGATCAAGAGACCCAGTACTTC,CASSQDRDQETQYF
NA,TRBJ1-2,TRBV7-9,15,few,TGTGCCAGCAGTTCAGCCTCGGGGCAGGGAGGCGGCTACACCTTC,CASSSASGQGGGYTF
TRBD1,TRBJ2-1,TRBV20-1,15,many,TGCAGTGCTAGGGACCGGGACAGGGTAGGCAATGAGCAGTTCTTC,CSARDRDRVGNEQFF
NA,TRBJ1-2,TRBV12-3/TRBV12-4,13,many,TGTGCCAGCAGTCTTCAGCCTAACTATGGCTACACCTTC,CASSLQPNYGYTF
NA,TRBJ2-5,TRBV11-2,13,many,TGTGCCAGCAGCTTAGAGATCCAAGAGACCCAGTACTTC,CASSLEIQETQYF
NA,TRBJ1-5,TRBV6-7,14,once,TGTGCCAGCAGGGACAAGTATAGCAATCAGCCCCAGCATTTT,CASRDKYSNQPQHF
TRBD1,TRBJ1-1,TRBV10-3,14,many,TGTGCCATCAGCGCGACAGGGCACAACACTGAAGCTTTCTTT,CAISATGHNTEAFF
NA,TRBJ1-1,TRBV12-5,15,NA,TGTGCTAGTGGTTTGGCAACAGGGCTTCGGACTGAAGCTTTCTTT,CASGLATGLRTEAFF
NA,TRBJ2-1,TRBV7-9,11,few,TGTGCCAGCAGGCCCAGAAATGAGCAGTTCTTC,CASRPRNEQFF
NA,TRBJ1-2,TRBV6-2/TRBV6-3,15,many,TGTGCCAGCAGTTACTCGGGGCCGGCTAACTATGGCTACACCTTC,CASSYSGPANYGYTF
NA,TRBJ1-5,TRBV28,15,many,TGTGCCAGCAGTTTATCGTCCAGAGTCAATCAGCCCCAGCATTTT,CASSLSSRVNQPQHF
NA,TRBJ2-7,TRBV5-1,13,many,TGCGCCAGCAGCTTGATGCGGGGAAGCGAGCAGTACTTC,CASSLMRGSEQYF
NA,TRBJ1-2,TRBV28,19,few,TGTGCCAGCAGCCAGTTAGCCACGGGTCGGAGGGTCGGGAACTATGGCTACACCTTC,CASSQLATGRRVGNYGYTF
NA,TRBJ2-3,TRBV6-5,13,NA,TGTGCCAGCGGTGTCTCTTGGGGAAATACGCAGTATTTT,CASGVSWGNTQYF
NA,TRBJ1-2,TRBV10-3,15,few,TGTGCCATCAGTGAGTCAGGAGCCACGTCGGGGGGCTACACCTTC,CAISESGATSGGYTF
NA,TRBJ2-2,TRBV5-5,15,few,TGTGCCAGCAGCTTGGACACTCCTCTTACCGGGGAGCTGTTTTTT,CASSLDTPLTGELFF